What follows is one T cell receptor beta chain and its context. Germline V gene sequence: CDR1 LGHDT, CDR2 YNNKEL (reference sequence). The CDR3 extends over 14 amino acids. V was pared by 4 bases and J by 5 bases, with 12 bases between. The authors sequenced TCR beta from blood CD8+ and CD4+ T cells. Healthy donors served as age- and sex-matched controls. The sample originates from a study of CD8 T cells in Susac syndrome. Reverse transcription of about 0.45 to 1 ug RNA was carried out with random hexamers. TCRdb reprocessed the immunoSEQ multiplex PCR reads via MiXCR and lists one record per CDR3 protein. The sample carries more than 120,000 distinct CDR3 sequences, around 94% recorded once.

This receptor was identified in a human donor in good health. The rearrangement uses TRBV3-1 and TRBJ1-5; D unclear. Sequenced input: CD4+ T cells from PBMCs. The CDR3 loop is CASSPSEDHQPQHF. CDR3 sequence (DNA): TGTGCCAGCAGCCCCTCGGAAGATCATCAGCCCCAGCATTTT.